One and the same sample provided the 29 T cell receptor beta chains below, sequenced in a study of T cells in Graves' hyperthyroidism and ophthalmopathy. Amplification of TCR beta CDR3 regions used RNA as the template. First-round RT-PCR with HTBI primers amplified the TCR CDR3 region. TCRdb used MiXCR to reprocess the multiplex PCR reads, holding one entry per CDR3 protein. Among around 520,000 distinct CDR3 sequences listed, about 15% were seen once. The material sequenced was blood. Every receptor here comes from a woman in her thirties or forties with Graves' hyperthyroidism.

Many counts were recorded for this clonotype. V usage is TRBV20-1 and J usage is TRBJ1-5; 7 bases line up with TRBD1. Looked up from germline, CDR1 is DFQATT and CDR2 is SNEGSKA (reference sequence). V trimming: 5 bases; J trimming: 0 bases; junction bases outside the gene matches: 10. CDR3 size: 16 residues. The CDR3 is CSAWDSLGYSNQPQHF. Here the CDR3 DNA reads TGCAGTGCTTGGGACAGTCTAGGATATAGCAATCAGCCCCAGCATTTT.

The CDR3 reads CASSTRSEQYF. Written as DNA, the CDR3 is TGTGCCAGCTCGACTAGATCCGAGCAGTACTTC. The chain uses TRBV3-1 and TRBJ2-7; D might be TRBD2 (6 bases). CDR3 size: 11 residues. CDR1 is LGHDT, CDR2 YNNKEL, per germline (reference sequence). Between the trimmed V and J ends, which lost 8 bases and 6 bases, there was a span of 11 bases.

For this clonotype: A much larger clone sits a single nucleotide away, making a read error possible. This chain uses TRBV28 with TRBJ1-5, with 7 bases identical to TRBD1. The CDR3 is 16 residues long. Germline V gives CDR1 MDHEN, CDR2 SYDVKM. The CDR3 region is CTSSPPTGKGFQPQHF. The CDR3 DNA reads as TGTACCAGCAGTCCCCCGACAGGGAAGGGGTTCCAGCCCCAGCATTTT.

This clonotype was recorded many times. The chain links TRBV10-1 to TRBJ2-7; D not resolved. The CDR3 is made up of 13 amino acids. Germline assignment: CDR1 WNHNN and CDR2 SYGVQD (reference sequence). Trimming stripped 0 bases from V and 3 bases from J, with 6 bases between. The CDR3 protein is CASSESSGYEQYF. CDR3 nucleotides: TGCGCCAGCAGTGAGTCATCGGGCTACGAGCAGTACTTC.

This clonotype was observed many times. The chain is built from TRBV3-1 and TRBJ2-2; D is ambiguous. The germline V and J ends were trimmed by 2 bases and 3 bases, with 7 bases remaining between them. This CDR3 is 14 amino acids long. Germline V gives CDR1 LGHDT, CDR2 YNNKEL (reference sequence). The CDR3 sequence: CASSQKGYTGELFF. The CDR3 region has the DNA TGTGCCAGCAGCCAAAAAGGGTACACCGGGGAGCTGTTTTTT.

The chain combines TRBV30 with TRBJ2-7; D possibly corresponds to TRBD2 (6 bases). The CDR3 is 12 amino acids. Germline lookup yields CDR1 GTSNPN and CDR2 SVGIG (reference sequence). Trimming removed 2 bases at V and 9 bases at J, with 14 bases between. The CDR3 spells CAWSYRGKRQYF. Here the CDR3 DNA reads TGTGCCTGGAGTTATCGCGGGAAGAGGCAGTACTTC.

The chain is built from TRBV20-1 and TRBJ2-1, with D maybe TRBD2 (5 bases). The CDR3 loop spans 13 amino acids. Germline CDR1 and CDR2: DFQATT and SNEGSKA (reference sequence). V lost 6 bases and J lost 7, with 16 bases in between. The CDR3: CSAPTGGSNEQFF. The DNA of the CDR3 is TGCAGTGCCCCTACGGGCGGGTCGAATGAGCAGTTCTTC.

This clonotype was picked up a small number of times. The chain carries TRBV28 and TRBJ2-4; D perhaps matches TRBD1 (6 bases). CDR3 length: 14 residues. Germline CDR1 is MDHEN and CDR2 is SYDVKM. Deletions cut 7 bases from V and 8 bases from J, with 18 bases between. This chain's CDR3 is CASIRGGAEDIQYF. DNA for the CDR3: TGTGCCAGCATCCGAGGGGGAGCGGAGGACATTCAGTACTTC.

This clonotype showed up just once. V gene TRBV9 combines with J gene TRBJ1-2; D possibly corresponds to TRBD1 (6 bases). V was pared by 5 bases and J by 6 bases, with 14 bases between. The CDR3 runs to 13 residues. Germline assignment: CDR1 SGDLS and CDR2 YYNGEE. CDR3 sequence (DNA): TGTGCCAGCAGGCGCTCGGGGGGGCATGGCTACACCTTC. Encoded protein: CASRRSGGHGYTF.

On this clonotype itself: A much larger clone lies a single base off, so this may be a read error. The CDR3 does not end in the conserved phenylalanine or tryptophan, so this is likely a read error. The chain is built from TRBV7-9 and TRBJ2-3; possible D gene TRBD2, 6 bases. Trimming removed 5 bases from V and 6 bases from J, with 15 bases in between. The CDR3 runs 14 residues. Germline V CDR1 and CDR2: SEHNR, FQNEAQ (reference sequence). The CDR3 region has the DNA TGTGCCAGCAGCCTCCGAGCGGGCTGGGATACGCAGTATTCT. Protein: CASSLRAGWDTQYS.

The chain employs TRBV12-3 or TRBV12-4 and TRBJ1-4; possible D gene TRBD1, 6 bases. The CDR3 is made up of 15 amino acids. Trimming stripped 4 bases from V and 8 bases from J, with 17 bases between. CDR3 region: CASSSGGGAREKLFF. CDR3 DNA sequence: TGTGCCAGCAGTTCGGGCGGGGGGGCCAGAGAAAAACTGTTTTTT.

In its sample, this clonotype was seen a few times. V gene TRBV4-1 combines with J gene TRBJ2-5; 7 nucleotides align to TRBD2. The length of the CDR3 is 15 residues. Germline assignment: CDR1 MGHRA and CDR2 YSYEKL. V lost 1 base, J lost 4 bases, and 6 bases stayed unmatched. As DNA, the CDR3 is TGCGCCAGCAGCCAAGTAAGGGGAGGGGTAGAGACCCAGTACTTC. Protein product: CASSQVRGGVETQYF.

This clonotype was observed many times. The chain links TRBV7-3 to TRBJ2-1; D ambiguous. CDR1 and CDR2 (germline): SGHTA, FQGTGA. The germline V and J ends were trimmed by 1 base and 6 bases, with 7 bases remaining between them. This CDR3 comprises 13 residues. The CDR3 bases are TGTGCCAGCAGCTTAAATCCGGCCAATGAGCAGTTCTTC. As protein: CASSLNPANEQFF.

This clonotype came up many times. The rearrangement joins TRBV12-3 or TRBV12-4 to TRBJ2-3; the D gene is possibly TRBD2 (6 bases). Trimming shortened V by 6 bases and J by 7 bases, and 17 bases separated the two germline ends. The CDR3 has 14 residues. This CDR3 is CASRATSPPYTQYF. The CDR3 DNA reads as TGTGCCAGCAGGGCGACTAGTCCCCCGTATACGCAGTATTTT.

This clonotype has a count of ten or more. This chain links TRBV5-5 with TRBJ2-5, with 7 bases that match TRBD1. Trimming at V came to 3 bases and at J to 1 base, leaving 3 bases not matched to a gene. The CDR3 loop spans 14 amino acids. Germline-derived CDR1 and CDR2 are SGHKS and YYEKEE (reference sequence). The CDR3 bases are TGTGCCAGCAGCTCCCCAGGGGGCCAAGAGACCCAGTACTTC. It is translated as CASSSPGGQETQYF. Full variable domain (remainder filled in from reference TRBV5-5 and TRBJ2-5): DAGVTQSPTHLIKTRGQQVTLRCSPISGHKSVSWYQQVLGQGPQFIFQYYEKEERGRGNFPDRFSARQFPNYSSELNVNALLLGDSALYLCASSSPGGQETQYFGPGTRLLVL.

This clonotype appeared many times. This rearrangement joins TRBV20-1 to TRBJ2-5, with TRBD1 identical over 9 bases. Losses at the gene ends were 4 bases for V and 7 bases for J; bases not matched to a gene: 10. The CDR3 spans 14 residues. Germline V gene lookup returns CDR1 DFQATT and CDR2 SNEGSKA (reference sequence). The CDR3 protein is CSAIHRGRRGTQYF. Here the CDR3 DNA reads TGCAGTGCTATCCACAGGGGGCGCAGGGGGACCCAGTACTTC.

This clonotype was picked up many times. V gene TRBV2 combines with J gene TRBJ2-1; 7 nucleotides agree with TRBD2. Per the germline V gene, CDR1 is SNHLY and CDR2 is FYNNEI. With 1 base clipped from V and 5 bases from J, the junction kept 5 bases outside the gene matches. CDR3 length equals 15 residues. The CDR3: CASSEEAGLDNEQFF. For the CDR3, the DNA is TGTGCCAGCAGTGAAGAAGCGGGGTTGGACAATGAGCAGTTCTTC.

This clonotype was counted between two and nine times. The chain joins TRBV29-1 to TRBJ1-1; maybe TRBD1 (6 bases). There are 13 residues in the CDR3. The V end was cut by 4 bases, the J end by 1 base, with 10 bases between. The germline V gene encodes CDR1 SQVTM and CDR2 ANQGSEA. The CDR3 DNA follows: TGCAGCGTTGCCGGGACAACGAACACTGAAGCTTTCTTT. Encoded protein: CSVAGTTNTEAFF.

This clonotype was detected ten times or more. V and J are TRBV20-1 and TRBJ2-7; D remains ambiguous. This CDR3 comprises 12 residues. V was trimmed by 0 bases and J by 2 bases, leaving 5 bases between them. The V gene's germline CDR1 is DFQATT and CDR2 SNEGSKA (reference sequence). The CDR3 DNA follows: TGCAGTGCTAGAGATAATACCTACGAGCAGTACTTC. It specifies CSARDNTYEQYF.

J is TRBJ1-2 and V is TRBV10-3, with D maybe TRBD1 (6 bases). Germline CDR1 and CDR2: ENHRY and SYGVKD. The CDR3 totals 15 residues. Trimming pared 3 bases from V and 1 base from J, leaving 12 bases between. The CDR3 spells CAISDEGGGNYGYTF. As DNA, the CDR3 is TGTGCCATCAGTGATGAGGGGGGCGGTAACTATGGCTACACCTTC.

This clonotype appeared many times. The gene calls are TRBV7-2 and TRBJ2-1; D unclear. The CDR3 is 11 amino acids. CDR1 and CDR2 (germline): SGHTA, FQGNSA. Trimming stripped 7 bases from V and 3 bases from J, with 4 bases between. In nucleotides, the CDR3 is TGTGCCAGCATGGACTACAATGAGCAGTTCTTC. Encoded protein: CASMDYNEQFF.

This clonotype was recorded many times. The rearrangement uses TRBV11-2 and TRBJ2-2, with a possible D match to TRBD1 (6 bases). The CDR3 has 19 amino acids. The V end lost 5 bases, the J end lost 4 bases, and 26 bases lay between the germline ends. Per germline, CDR1 SGHAT and CDR2 FQNNGV. CDR3 sequence reads: CASSAPPGHTALGTGELFF. The CDR3 DNA reads as TGTGCCAGCAGCGCCCCCCCGGGACACACAGCTTTAGGCACCGGGGAGCTGTTTTTT.

A few counts support this clonotype. A much more abundant neighbour one base away suggests this may be a read error. The chain has TRBV20-1 and TRBJ1-1, with a tentative D call TRBD1 (6 bases). Germline CDR1 and CDR2: DFQATT and SNEGSKA (reference sequence). Trimming cost V 0 bases and J 3 bases, with 11 bases left between them. This CDR3 is built from 14 residues. CDR3 sequence reads: CSARDSRGDTEAFF. CDR3 coding DNA: TGCAGTGCTAGAGATAGCAGGGGTGACACTGAAGCTTTCTTT.

This clonotype was seen many times. The V gene is TRBV12-3 or TRBV12-4, the J gene TRBJ2-2; D ambiguous. The CDR3 totals 13 residues. The germline V and J ends were trimmed by 6 bases and 6 bases, with 11 bases remaining between them. CDR3 DNA sequence: TGTGCCAGCAGACCCCAAAGCCCCGGGGAGCTGTTTTTT. This sequence encodes CASRPQSPGELFF.

The sample holds many counts of this clonotype. V is TRBV7-2 and J is TRBJ2-2, with D possibly matching TRBD2 (6 bases). There are 14 residues in the CDR3. The V gene lost 1 base and the J gene lost 7 bases, with 10 bases spanning the gap. Germline values: CDR1 SGHTA, CDR2 FQGNSA. The CDR3 DNA is TGTGCCAGCAGCTTAGTCCTAGCGAACGGGGAGCTGTTTTTT. Translated, it gives CASSLVLANGELFF. The whole variable domain, filled in from reference TRBV7-2 and TRBJ2-2, reads GAGVSQSPSNKVTEKGKDVELRCDPISGHTALYWYRQSLGQGLEFLIYFQGNSAPDKSGLPSDRFSAERTGGSVSTLTIQRTQQEDSAVYLCASSLVLANGELFFGEGSRLTVL.

The J gene is TRBJ1-3, the V gene TRBV5-1, with 11 bases lining up with TRBD1. J was trimmed by 6 bases and V by 3 bases; bases with no gene match: 2. The CDR3 totals 14 residues. Per the germline V gene, CDR1 is SGHRS and CDR2 is YFSETQ. CDR3 region: CASSSGQGANTIYF. In DNA form, the CDR3 reads TGCGCCAGCAGCTCTGGACAGGGGGCAAACACCATATATTTT.

This clonotype was counted ten times or more. This chain links TRBV2 with TRBJ2-6; D ambiguous. Trimming left V 8 bases short and J 0 bases short, with 5 bases between. This CDR3 has 13 amino acids. Germline CDR1 and CDR2: SNHLY and FYNNEI. CDR3 sequence (DNA): TGTGCCAGCGCCTACTCTGGGGCCAACGTCCTGACTTTC. Protein: CASAYSGANVLTF.

The V and J genes are TRBV12-3 or TRBV12-4 and TRBJ2-3; D call uncertain. Between the trimmed V and J ends, which lost 6 bases and 0 bases, there was a span of 10 bases. There are 14 residues in the CDR3. This CDR3 is CASRPDRSTDTQYF. The CDR3 DNA sequence: TGTGCCAGCAGACCTGACCGCAGCACAGATACGCAGTATTTT.

In its sample, this clonotype was seen many times. The genes are TRBV7-8 and TRBJ2-5, with TRBD1 matching over 9 bases. The V gene's germline CDR1 is SGHVS and CDR2 FQNEAQ. The CDR3 has 16 residues. The V segment lost 2 bases and the J segment 0 bases; nucleotides outside the gene matches: 4. DNA of the CDR3: TGTGCCAGCAGCTTAAGGGGGGACAGGGACCAAGAGACCCAGTACTTC. Protein sequence: CASSLRGDRDQETQYF.